This T cell receptor (beta chain) was observed in a study of patients and donors after allogeneic stem cell transplantation. This CDR3 has 13 residues. Trimming removed 8 bases at V and 3 bases at J, with 11 bases between. Germline lookup yields CDR1 MNHNY and CDR2 SVGAGI (reference sequence). TCRdb reprocessed the RT-PCR reads with MiXCR, giving one entry per CDR3 protein. The sample consists of about 230,000 distinct CDR3 sequences, around 14% of them appearing once. Source material: blood, either unsorted or a sorted T cell fraction (not recorded which). The genes are TRBV6-6 and TRBJ1-5; a possible D gene is TRBD1 (6 bases). The sequence was collected from a human donor who was either an allogeneic HSCT recipient or a stem cell or donor lymphocyte infusion donor (not recorded which). It is not recorded whose cells these are; they may come from a transplant donor. The CDR3 bases are TGTGCCAGCGGAACAGGGCTCAATCAGCCCCAGCATTTT. Its translation: CASGTGLNQPQHF.